The 20 T cell receptor beta chains below all came from one sample that was sequenced in a study of T cell repertoires in cytomegalovirus infection. TCRdb re-analysed the reads in MiXCR, keeping a single row per CDR3 protein. This sample has about 330,000 distinct CDR3 sequences, with over 7.5% found just once. The specimen sequenced was PBMCs. The receptors were gathered from a human donor in good health (CMV status not recorded). Some clones in this sample may be carry-over from other donors' samples.

The CDR3 here is CASSLAGGWGQPQHF. Here the CDR3 DNA reads TGTGCCAGCAGCTTAGCTGGAGGGTGGGGTCAGCCCCAGCATTTT. The chain recombines TRBV7-2 with TRBJ1-5; D is uncertain. The length of the CDR3 is 15 residues. Germline assignment: CDR1 SGHTA and CDR2 FQGNSA. V was clipped by 0 bases and J by 6 bases, with 12 bases between them.

V is TRBV18 and J is TRBJ2-3; 8 nucleotides line up with TRBD2. Losses at the gene ends were 4 bases for V and 5 bases for J; bases not matched to a gene: 14. The CDR3 runs to 17 residues. Germline V gene data show CDR1 as KGHSH and CDR2 as LQKENI. In DNA form, the CDR3 reads TGTGCCAGCTCACTACGAACCGGGAGGGAAGGGAAAGATACGCAGTATTTT. It encodes CASSLRTGREGKDTQYF.

This sequence joins TRBV7-9 and TRBJ2-7; 10 nucleotides line up with TRBD2. V lost 4 bases, J lost 3 bases, and 12 bases stayed unmatched. CDR1 and CDR2 (germline): SEHNR, FQNEAQ (reference sequence). This CDR3 is 17 amino acids long. CDR3 sequence reads: CASSSTIGLADFYEQYF. For the CDR3, the DNA is TGTGCCAGCAGCTCCACGATCGGACTAGCGGACTTCTACGAGCAGTACTTC.

This clonotype was observed at least ten times. Written as DNA, the CDR3 is TGTGCCAGCAGCCCACGGACTAGCGGGGGCGCGGCGTCAGATACGCAGTATTTT. Translated: CASSPRTSGGAASDTQYF. The genes are TRBV7-2 and TRBJ2-3, with TRBD2 identical over 13 bases. Trimming removed 5 bases from V and 4 bases from J; junction bases left unmatched: 12. Germline V gene lookup returns CDR1 SGHTA and CDR2 FQGNSA. CDR3 length equals 18 residues.

This clonotype has a handful of counts. J is TRBJ1-5 and V is TRBV10-2; D ambiguous. V shed 10 bases and J shed 1 base, with 11 bases lying between them. Germline lookup yields CDR1 WSHSY and CDR2 SAAADI. The CDR3 totals 13 residues. This CDR3 reads CATAGTSNQPQHF. In DNA, the CDR3 is TGCGCCACCGCGGGCACAAGCAATCAGCCCCAGCATTTT.

This clonotype has a count of ten or more. The chain is built from TRBV11-2 and TRBJ2-1, with TRBD2 matching over 9 bases. V gave up 3 bases and J gave up 5 bases; unmatched junction bases: 8. The CDR3 runs to 16 residues. The V gene's germline CDR1 is SGHAT and CDR2 FQNNGV. The CDR3 spells CASSLVGGGGNNEQFF. The CDR3, as DNA: TGTGCCAGCAGCTTGGTAGGCGGGGGGGGCAACAATGAGCAGTTCTTC.

This clonotype was detected a few times. This chain uses TRBV2 with TRBJ1-5, with D perhaps TRBD1 (5 bases). Germline-derived CDR1 and CDR2 are SNHLY and FYNNEI. The CDR3 spans 15 residues. Trimming cost V 4 bases and J 1 base, with 11 bases left between them. The CDR3 here is CASSADQGSNQPQHF. CDR3 DNA sequence: TGTGCCAGCAGTGCGGACCAGGGAAGCAATCAGCCCCAGCATTTT.

This clonotype came up a few times. The genes are TRBV7-9 and TRBJ2-1; TRBD1 is a possible D gene (5 bases). The CDR3 runs 14 residues. In germline, CDR1 is SEHNR, CDR2 FQNEAQ (reference sequence). V was trimmed by 7 bases and J by 8 bases, leaving 18 bases between them. CDR3 protein: CASMGQGLSDEQFF. Written as DNA, the CDR3 is TGTGCCAGCATGGGGCAGGGTTTAAGCGATGAGCAGTTCTTC.

This clonotype was observed a handful of times. The J gene is TRBJ1-2, the V gene TRBV27; 7 positions match TRBD1. The CDR3 runs 16 residues. J lost 8 bases, V lost 8 bases, and 20 bases had no gene match. Per the germline V gene, CDR1 is MNHEY and CDR2 is SMNVEV (reference sequence). The CDR3 nucleotides are TGTGCCAGCCACCCTCAAGGGGGCAGTCGAGCGGGCGGCTACACCTTC. Translation gives CASHPQGGSRAGGYTF.

In this sample, this clonotype turned up many times. The chain uses TRBV11-3 and TRBJ1-5, with D tentatively TRBD1 (6 bases). Between the trimmed V and J ends, which lost 1 base and 2 bases, there was a span of 12 bases. Germline V CDR1 and CDR2: SGHNT, YENEEA. The length of the CDR3 is 16 residues. The CDR3 nucleotides read TGTGCCAGCAGCTTAGCGATACAGGGAGGCAATCAGCCCCAGCATTTT. Amino acid sequence: CASSLAIQGGNQPQHF. The full variable domain, in which reference TRBV11-3 and TRBJ1-5 provide the parts outside the CDR3, is EAGVVQSPRYKIIEKKQPVAFWCNPISGHNTLYWYLQNLGQGPELLIRYENEEAVDDSQLPKDRFSAERLKGVDSTLKIQPAELGDSAVYLCASSLAIQGGNQPQHFGDGTRLSIL.

This clonotype was seen more than once but under ten times. V gene TRBV12-3 or TRBV12-4 combines with J gene TRBJ1-5; unclear D gene. There are 16 residues in the CDR3. V gave up 5 bases and J gave up 2 bases, with 16 bases separating them. CDR3 loop: CASSLGRGAGNQPQHF. CDR3 DNA sequence: TGTGCCAGCAGTCTAGGACGCGGAGCAGGCAATCAGCCCCAGCATTTT.

Concerning this clonotype itself: The junction departs from germline at one end; a sequencing error may be responsible. The rearrangement uses TRBV11-1 and TRBJ2-2, with a possible D match to TRBD1 (6 bases). This CDR3 has 19 amino acids. CDR1 and CDR2 from the germline V gene are SGHAT and FQDESV (reference sequence). The CDR3 DNA sequence: TGTGCCAGCAGGGTGGGACACGGGCACGTTGAGGGGAACAACGGGGAGCTGTTTTTT. Its protein product is CASRVGHGHVEGNNGELFF.

This clonotype was counted a few times. The CDR3 sequence: CASSDPGEDYGYTF. DNA of the CDR3: TGTGCCAGCAGTGACCCGGGAGAGGACTATGGCTACACCTTC. The chain links TRBV25-1 to TRBJ1-2; D gene ambiguous. Germline lookup yields CDR1 MGHDK and CDR2 SYGVNS. This CDR3 is built from 14 residues. The V end lost 3 bases, the J end lost 3 bases, and 11 bases lay between the germline ends.

This clonotype turned up a few times. This sequence joins TRBV28 and TRBJ1-6, with unresolved D. Germline CDR1 and CDR2: MDHEN and SYDVKM. V was clipped by 6 bases and J by 7 bases, with 13 bases between them. This CDR3 is built from 14 residues. The DNA of the CDR3 is TGTGCCAGCAGCTTGTTAAGAGGGAATTCACCCCTCCACTTT. Its translation: CASSLLRGNSPLHF.

Concerning this clonotype: A read error may produce the germline difference seen at one junction end. The chain is built from TRBV28 and TRBJ1-1; unclear D gene. CDR1 is MDHEN, CDR2 SYDVKM, per germline. This CDR3 has 12 amino acids. CDR3 protein: CACSSSIREAFF. CDR3 coding DNA: TGTGCCTGCAGTTCGTCTATCCGTGAAGCTTTCTTT. Complete variable domain (other parts from reference TRBV28 and TRBJ1-1): DVKVTQSSRYLVKRTGEKVFLECVQDMDHENMFWYRQDPGLGLRLIYFSYDVKMKEKGDIPEGYSVSREKKERFSLILESASTNQTSMYLCACSSSIREAFFGQGTRLTVV.

This clonotype has at least ten counts. This sequence joins TRBV12-3 or TRBV12-4 and TRBJ1-6, with 10 bases that match TRBD1. The CDR3 runs 15 residues. V was clipped by 2 bases and J by 7 bases; unmatched bases: 2. The CDR3 region has the DNA TGTGCCAGCAGTTTACGACAGGGGGCGAATTCACCCCTCCACTTT. Protein: CASSLRQGANSPLHF.

V gene TRBV7-9 combines with J gene TRBJ2-1; TRBD2 aligns across 13 bases. The CDR3 consists of 15 residues. The germline CDR1 and CDR2 sequences are SEHNR and FQNEAQ (reference sequence). With 5 bases clipped from V and 10 bases from J, the junction kept 8 bases outside the gene matches. CDR3 nucleotide sequence: TGTGCCAGCAGCCTCCCCGGGACTAGCGGGGTAGAGCAGTTCTTC. It is translated as CASSLPGTSGVEQFF.

This clonotype was seen only a few times. This chain joins TRBV28 and TRBJ1-5; tentatively, D is TRBD1 (5 bases). Germline V gene sequence: CDR1 MDHEN, CDR2 SYDVKM. CDR3 size: 15 residues. V dropped 5 bases and J dropped 4 bases, with 15 bases sitting between them. The CDR3: CASSPPGPANQPQHF. The DNA of the CDR3 is TGTGCCAGCAGTCCACCGGGACCCGCGAATCAGCCCCAGCATTTT.

The chain's CDR3 is CASSLGLAGPLGFF. In nucleotides, the CDR3 is TGTGCCAGCAGTTTGGGCCTAGCGGGGCCCCTAGGGTTCTTC. The V call is TRBV6-2 or TRBV6-3, the J call TRBJ2-1, with 9 bases lining up with TRBD2. The V segment lost 4 bases and the J segment 15 bases; nucleotides outside the gene matches: 13. The germline gives CDR1 MNHEY, CDR2 SVGEGT. The CDR3 is 14 amino acids.

This clonotype has a count of ten or more. For the CDR3, the DNA is TGTGCCAGCAGCTCAATGGCGTCGGATTACATAGGTGGAAACACCATATATTTT. This codes for CASSSMASDYIGGNTIYF. This sequence joins TRBV7-2 and TRBJ1-3, with D uncertain. The CDR3 runs to 18 residues. The germline gives CDR1 SGHTA, CDR2 FQGNSA. Trimming cost V 4 bases and J 3 bases, with 22 bases left between them.